In this sample, the clone carrying this T cell receptor beta chain turned up a few times. Diagnosis of hyperthyroidism was new in patients aged 18 to 65, and its duration was under 2 months. The data originate from a study of T cells in Graves' hyperthyroidism and ophthalmopathy. Trimming left V 3 bases short and J 3 bases short, with 22 bases between. There are 18 residues in the CDR3. Per the germline V gene, CDR1 is LGHDT and CDR2 is YNNKEL (reference sequence). From RNA transcripts, TCR beta CDR3 regions were amplified. HTBI primers were employed in a first-round RT-PCR of the TCR CDR3. In TCRdb, the multiplex PCR reads were re-called with MiXCR into one record per CDR3 protein. The sample gives 600,000 to 650,000 distinct CDR3 sequences, 15% to 20% of which show up once; 3% to 4.5% is in the top ten.

Sequenced: blood. This TCR came from a woman under 40 with Graves' hyperthyroidism. This chain uses TRBV3-1 with TRBJ2-3, with TRBD2 as a possible D gene (5 bases). In DNA form, the CDR3 reads TGTGCCAGCAGCCATCTTCGACTACATTTCGGGCAAACAGATACGCAGTATTTT. Protein: CASSHLRLHFGQTDTQYF.